This T cell receptor (beta chain) stems from a study of vaccination and CD4 T cells after COVID-19. The wider study: The makeup of the convalescents was six males and four females, two of them Hispanic. Post-COVID draws followed diagnosis by a median around 97 days (range 35 to 161). Study findings and constraints: The study found median SARS-CoV-2-reactive clonotypes rising from 21 to 38, not significantly.

This clonotype was counted a few times. No antigen is known for it. Trimming at V came to 5 bases and at J to 4 bases, leaving 10 bases not matched to a gene. CDR1 DFQATT and CDR2 SNEGSKA come from the germline V gene (reference sequence). The CDR3 sequence is 15 residues long. TCRdb reanalysed the PCR reads using MiXCR and keeps one entry per CDR3 protein. In the table there are tens of thousands of distinct CDR3 sequences, more than 45% of which are singletons. The specimen comprised CD4+ T cells from blood, sampled before SARS-CoV-2 vaccination. This clonotype was obtained from a human donor who had recovered from COVID-19. The V gene is TRBV20-1, the J gene TRBJ2-1; TRBD2 agrees at 8 bases. The CDR3 DNA is TGCAGTGCTTGTACTGCCGGGAGGGAGTACAATGAGCAGTTCTTC. Translation gives CSACTAGREYNEQFF.